This is a list of T cell receptor beta chains from one sample in a study of blood T cell repertoires in COVID-19. Sequenced by immunoSEQ multiplex PCR; TCRdb stores in-frame clones only, minus some. The table shows tens of thousands of clones, with roughly 86% occurring only once. The sample comprised peripheral blood. Receptors originate from a human donor in a cohort sampled during active COVID-19. Both conserved end residues are part of each CDR3. A D gene is named only where the DNA matches it firmly. Size tells how often a clone was seen (once, few, many) or the class of an expanded clone, and some rows leave it out.

j_gene	len	abundance	d_gene	v_gene	CDR3nt	CDR3aa
TRBJ2-2	16	.	TRBD2	TRBV7-4	TGTGCCAGCAGCCGGGGACTAGCGGGGGTTGGCGGGGAGCTGTTTTTT	CASSRGLAGVGGELFF
TRBJ1-1	15	.	TRBD1	TRBV28	TGTGCCAGCAGTTTACCCGGCCGGACAGGGGGCCGTGTTTTCTTT	CASSLPGRTGGRVFF
TRBJ1-2	13	.	.	TRBV25-1	TGTGCCAGCAGTGAAGACTCACCCTATGGCTACACCTTC	CASSEDSPYGYTF
TRBJ1-2	13	few	.	TRBV7-9	TGTGCCAGCAGCCCAGACGGGGACTATGGCTACACCTTC	CASSPDGDYGYTF
TRBJ2-7	17	.	.	TRBV11-3	TGTGCCAGCAGCTACACCTCCGACACGAGAACCCACGACGAGCAGTACTTC	CASSYTSDTRTHDEQYF
TRBJ2-2	16	once	.	TRBV4-1	TGCGCCAGCAGCCAAGAGTCGTGGCCTCAACCCGGGGAGCTGTTTTTT	CASSQESWPQPGELFF
TRBJ1-2	13	.	TRBD1	TRBV6-2/TRBV6-3	TGTGCCAGCAGTCCGACAGGGAACTATGGCTACACCTTC	CASSPTGNYGYTF
TRBJ1-4	13	.	.	TRBV5-1	TGCGCCAGCAGCTTGGCACCGCACTCGGTCCTGTTTTTT	CASSLAPHSVLFF
TRBJ2-7	14	once	.	TRBV5-4	TGTGCCAGCAGCTTGCAGGGGAGCTCCTACGAGCAGTACTTC	CASSLQGSSYEQYF
TRBJ1-2	19	.	TRBD1	TRBV28	TGTGCCAGCAGTTCGCTACTCGGACAGGGGGCCAAATCTCACTATGGCTACACCTTC	CASSSLLGQGAKSHYGYTF
TRBJ2-1	15	.	.	TRBV2	TGTGCCAGCAGGGTCGACCGGGCAGGGGTTAGTGAGCAGTTCTTC	CASRVDRAGVSEQFF
TRBJ1-3	14	.	TRBD1	TRBV5-1	TGCGCCAGCAGGCCCGACAGGGCTGGAAACACCATATATTTT	CASRPDRAGNTIYF
TRBJ1-3	15	.	TRBD1	TRBV27	TGTGCCAGCAGTTTACAGGGGGCAACTGGAAACACCATATATTTT	CASSLQGATGNTIYF
TRBJ1-5	17	.	TRBD1	TRBV4-1	TGCGCCAGCAGCCAAGAGGTAAGACAGGGAGGCAATCAGCCCCAGCATTTT	CASSQEVRQGGNQPQHF
TRBJ1-4	15	.	.	TRBV6-5	TGTGCCAGCAGGGTCCAAACAGGAATTAATGAAAAACTGTTTTTT	CASRVQTGINEKLFF
TRBJ2-1	16	.	.	TRBV7-9	TGTGCCAGCAGCTCACAAAGGGGGAGCTCCTACAATGAGCAGTTCTTC	CASSSQRGSSYNEQFF
TRBJ1-6	15	.	.	TRBV7-8	TGTGCCAGCAGCTTTACGGGATCCTATAATTCACCCCTCCACTTT	CASSFTGSYNSPLHF
TRBJ1-6	15	many	TRBD1	TRBV11-2	TGTGCCAGCAGCCCAGGGGGGAGGAATAATTCACCCCTCCACTTT	CASSPGGRNNSPLHF
TRBJ1-5	14	few	.	TRBV30	TGTGCCTGGAGTACAGGGTCCAGCAATCAGCCCCAGCATTTT	CAWSTGSSNQPQHF
TRBJ1-1	13	.	.	TRBV7-8	TGTGCCAGCAGCTTTACGGGGTCCCCTGAAGCTTTCTTT	CASSFTGSPEAFF
TRBJ1-1	14	.	.	TRBV2	TGTGCCAGCAGTGAGTTAGTGGGGGGCACTGAAGCTTTCTTT	CASSELVGGTEAFF
TRBJ2-1	13	.	TRBD2	TRBV29-1	TGCAGCGTTGAAATAGCGGGGGGGCGTGAGCAGTTCTTC	CSVEIAGGREQFF
TRBJ1-2	13	.	TRBD1	TRBV7-9	TGTGCCAGCAGCTTTGGACAGGGGGATGGCTACACCTTC	CASSFGQGDGYTF
TRBJ2-3	11	once	.	TRBV30	TGTGCCTGGAGTAGGAGAGATACGCAGTATTTT	CAWSRRDTQYF
TRBJ1-2	14	.	.	TRBV7-9	TGTGCCAGCAGCTTAGGCGATGCTAACTATGGCTACACCTTC	CASSLGDANYGYTF
TRBJ1-1	13	.	.	TRBV18	TGTGCCAGCCGGACAGCCGGGGACACTGAAGCTTTCTTT	CASRTAGDTEAFF
TRBJ2-3	15	.	.	TRBV9	TGTGCCAGCAGCGTAGTTCCGGGGAGCACAGATACGCAGTATTTT	CASSVVPGSTDTQYF
TRBJ1-2	15	.	.	TRBV5-1	TGCGCCAGCAGCCCCATGGCGGCGGCTAACTATGGCTACACCTTC	CASSPMAAANYGYTF
TRBJ1-5	16	few	.	TRBV7-8	TGTGCCAGCAGCTTAACGGGGTTAGTCGGCAATCAGCCCCAGCATTTT	CASSLTGLVGNQPQHF
TRBJ1-1	16	.	TRBD1	TRBV27	TGTGCCAGCAGTATATACAGGGACAGAACTAACACTGAAGCTTTCTTT	CASSIYRDRTNTEAFF
TRBJ2-2	15	.	.	TRBV9	TGTGCCAGCAGCTCCGGAGGAGTCCTCACCGGGGAGCTGTTTTTT	CASSSGGVLTGELFF
TRBJ1-1	15	.	.	TRBV5-1	TGCGCCAGCAGCTTAAGGGGACAAATGATGACTGAAGCTTTCTTT	CASSLRGQMMTEAFF
TRBJ1-2	16	.	.	TRBV5-1	TGCGCCAGCAGCTTGGCAGGGGACCAGAGAAACTATGGCTACACCTTC	CASSLAGDQRNYGYTF
TRBJ1-2	16	.	TRBD1	TRBV3-1/TRBV3-2	TGTGCCAGCAGCCAACCCGGGACAGGGGGACCCTATGGCTACACCTTC	CASSQPGTGGPYGYTF
TRBJ1-1	12	.	.	TRBV19	TGTGCCACCCGCCGGAGCGACACTGAAGCTTTCTTT	CATRRSDTEAFF
TRBJ2-7	14	.	TRBD1	TRBV5-5	TGTGCCAGCAGCCCAGGACAGGGGAGGTGGGGGCAGTACTTC	CASSPGQGRWGQYF
TRBJ1-6	15	.	TRBD1	TRBV6-6	TGTGCCAGCAGTATAAGCCGGGACAGGAATTCACCCCTCCACTTT	CASSISRDRNSPLHF
TRBJ2-1	13	few	.	TRBV11-2	TGTGCCAGCAGCGCGGGGACCCAGCGGGAGCAGTTCTTC	CASSAGTQREQFF
TRBJ2-1	16	.	.	TRBV14	TGTGCCAGCAGCCCTTGGACAGGACTACCCTACAATGAGCAGTTCTTC	CASSPWTGLPYNEQFF
TRBJ2-7	10	.	.	TRBV5-8	TGTGCCAGCAACGGGGGTGTGCAGTACTTC	CASNGGVQYF
TRBJ2-1	15	.	TRBD1	TRBV2	TGTGCCAGCAGTGAAGGTGGGACAGGGAGGAATGAGCAGTTCTTC	CASSEGGTGRNEQFF
TRBJ2-2	14	once	.	TRBV9	TGTGCCAGCAGCGTAGCGACAGACACCGGGGAGCTGTTTTTT	CASSVATDTGELFF
TRBJ1-1	12	.	TRBD1	TRBV19	TGTGCCAGTAGTCCGAGGACAGGGGGAACTTTCTTT	CASSPRTGGTFF
TRBJ1-3	14	.	.	TRBV5-1	TGCGCCAGCAGCTCGGACAACTCTGGAAACACCATATATTTT	CASSSDNSGNTIYF
TRBJ2-3	16	once	.	TRBV12-5	TGTGCTAGTGGTTTGTTTCCCCGGACTTTCACAGATACGCAGTATTTT	CASGLFPRTFTDTQYF
TRBJ2-2	13	.	.	TRBV7-2	TGTGCCAGCAGCTTAGCCAGGGGAGCGGAGCTGTTTTTT	CASSLARGAELFF
TRBJ1-2	15	.	TRBD1	TRBV27	TGTGCCAGCAGTTTACGGGGGACAGGGGGATATGGCTACACCTTC	CASSLRGTGGYGYTF
TRBJ2-5	15	once	TRBD2	TRBV19	TGTGCCAGTACCACAGGGACTAGCTCAAAGGAGACCCAGTACTTC	CASTTGTSSKETQYF
TRBJ1-2	15	.	TRBD1	TRBV19	TGTGCCAGTACCCGCCGGGAAGGGGGCTACTATGGCTACACCTTC	CASTRREGGYYGYTF
TRBJ1-2	12	.	TRBD1	TRBV28	TGTGCCAGCAAAAGAGACAGGGATGGCTACACCTTC	CASKRDRDGYTF
TRBJ2-3	15	.	.	TRBV4-2	TGTGCCAGCAGCCAAGATTTTCGGAGCACAGATACGCAGTATTTT	CASSQDFRSTDTQYF
TRBJ1-3	14	.	.	TRBV3-1/TRBV3-2	TGTGCCAGCAGCCAAGGTATCGCTGGAAACACCATATATTTT	CASSQGIAGNTIYF
TRBJ2-2	14	once	TRBD2	TRBV30	TGTGCCTGGGATTATGGGGGGGACACCGGGGAGCTGTTTTTT	CAWDYGGDTGELFF
TRBJ2-5	16	.	TRBD2	TRBV5-1	TGCGCCAGCAGCTTGGTCTCTAGCGGGGGGCAAGAGACCCAGTACTTC	CASSLVSSGGQETQYF